The source of this T cell receptor beta chain is a study of Tregs in tolerant kidney transplant recipients. Clones were read by immunoSEQ multiplex PCR, and TCRdb kept only the in-frame ones, dropping some. There are about 50,000 clones in the sample; roughly 89% occur only once, and around 15% lies in the top ten. The CDR3 loop spans 15 amino acids. V dropped 6 bases and J dropped 5; count of bases not matched to a gene: 9. In germline, CDR1 is SGHRS, CDR2 YFSETQ. Worth noting for this clone: Its target is not known.

Related graft donors supplied nonmyeloablative bone marrow transplants, and mixed chimerism was transient. CD4+CD25+CD127- Tregs, CD4+CD25- non-Tregs, CD4 and CD8 cells were sorted. Study-wide results and caveats: In tolerant patients, donor-specific Tregs outgrew total Tregs, suggesting antigen-driven expansion. No direct test of biological reproducibility was done here.

Source: CD8+ T cells from blood (PBMCs), taken 12 months after the transplant. V gene TRBV5-1 combines with J gene TRBJ2-3, with 10 bases matching TRBD2. The receptor comes from a human patient who received a combined kidney and bone marrow transplant. The graft donor may have contributed some T cells. The CDR3 reads CASNTKRGGEDTQYF. The DNA of the CDR3 is TGCGCCAGCAACACCAAGCGGGGGGGCGAAGATACGCAGTATTTT.